This is a list of T cell receptor beta chains from one sample in a study of the immune and genomic landscape of osteosarcoma. Generated by immunoSEQ multiplex PCR, the TCRdb table keeps only in-frame clones and is missing some. Among around 400 clones, nearly 85% were seen once, and the ten largest hold approximately 8.5%. Input material: tumor tissue from a local recurrence in the humerus. The receptors originated from a woman in her late teens or twenties with osteosarcoma. Each CDR3 is given with its conserved first and last residue. The D gene is left open where the match is weak. The size entry is marked missing in some rows and otherwise reads once, few, many or a size class.

>TRBJ2-1|TRBV27|.|.
CASSAPGLPHNEQFF
TGTGCCAGCAGTGCCCCCGGACTCCCACACAATGAGCAGTTCTTC
>TRBJ2-5|TRBV23-1|.|.
CASGSTRPGTQYF
TGCGCCAGCGGTTCCACGCGTCCCGGGACCCAGTACTTC
>TRBJ2-7|TRBV4-3|.|TRBD2
CASSPELAGSYEQYF
TGCGCCAGCAGCCCCGAGTTAGCGGGATCCTACGAGCAGTACTTC
>TRBJ1-5|TRBV4-2|.|.
CASSQERGQPQHF
TGTGCCAGCAGCCAAGAGAGAGGTCAGCCCCAGCATTTT
>TRBJ2-3|TRBV5-1|.|TRBD2
CASSLVGTSYGTDTQYF
TGCGCCAGCAGCTTGGTAGGGACTAGCTACGGCACAGATACGCAGTATTTT
>TRBJ2-3|TRBV12-2|.|.
CASRPRSRYTDTQYF
TGTGCAAGTCGCCCCAGATCGCGCTACACAGATACGCAGTATTTT
>TRBJ2-5|TRBV7-8|once|TRBD2
CASSPGLAGLGRETQYF
TGTGCCAGCAGCCCGGGACTAGCGGGCCTAGGGAGGGAGACCCAGTACTTC
>TRBJ2-1|TRBV9|.|TRBD2
CASSGSGREASYNEQFF
TGTGCCAGCAGCGGTAGCGGGAGGGAGGCCTCCTACAATGAGCAGTTCTTC
>TRBJ2-3|TRBV7-6|.|.
CASSLLGATDTQYF
TGTGCCAGCAGCTTATTAGGGGCCACGGATACGCAGTATTTT
>TRBJ2-1|TRBV5-1|.|TRBD1
CASSFVLGTDNEQFF
TGCGCCAGCAGCTTCGTGTTAGGGACAGACAATGAGCAGTTCTTC
>TRBJ1-5|TRBV5-5|.|.
CASSLAPDSRNQPQHF
TGTGCCAGCAGCTTGGCGCCGGACAGTCGAAATCAGCCCCAGCATTTT
>TRBJ2-7|TRBV19|.|TRBD1
CASSIDPGGYEQYF
TGTGCCAGTAGTATAGATCCAGGGGGCTACGAGCAGTACTTC
>TRBJ2-2|TRBV7-2|.|TRBD2
CASSPGTSGRWPNTGELFF
TGTGCCAGCAGCCCTGGGACTAGCGGGAGATGGCCGAACACCGGGGAGCTGTTTTTT
>TRBJ2-2|TRBV2|.|.
CASRPDSQIGELFF
TGTGCCAGCAGACCGGACAGCCAAATCGGGGAGCTGTTTTTT
>TRBJ2-5|TRBV7-7|.|TRBD1
CASSQTGVSETQYF
TGTGCCAGCAGCCAGACAGGGGTCTCCGAGACCCAGTACTTC
>TRBJ1-1|TRBV7-2|.|.
CASSSQGAGLNTEAFF
TGTGCCAGCAGCTCACAGGGCGCGGGTTTGAACACTGAAGCTTTCTTT
>TRBJ2-1|TRBV29-1|.|.
CSVPRGTINNEQFF
TGCAGCGTTCCCCGCGGGACAATAAACAATGAGCAGTTCTTC
>TRBJ2-7|TRBV4-3|.|.
CASSLSQSYEQYF
TGCGCCAGCAGCTTATCCCAATCCTACGAGCAGTACTTC
>TRBJ1-1|TRBV28|.|TRBD1
CASSFIRPGGEAFF
TGTGCCAGCAGTTTTATTCGGCCAGGGGGAGAAGCTTTCTTT
>TRBJ2-5|TRBV9|.|TRBD2
CASSVTGGLETQYF
TGTGCCAGCAGCGTAACGGGGGGGCTGGAGACCCAGTACTTC
>TRBJ2-5|TRBV6-5|.|TRBD1
CASKMGQGRETQYF
TGTGCCAGCAAAATGGGACAGGGGAGGGAGACCCAGTACTTC
>TRBJ2-5|TRBV12-5|.|TRBD1
CASGTGQGPQETQYF
TGTGCTAGTGGTACGGGACAGGGCCCCCAAGAGACCCAGTACTTC
>TRBJ1-2|TRBV6-6|.|.
CASSYSGLDGYTF
TGTGCCAGCAGTTATTCAGGGTTAGATGGCTACACCTTC
>TRBJ1-4|TRBV2|.|.
CASSEEGGEKLFF
TGTGCCAGCAGTGAAGAAGGGGGGGAAAAACTGTTTTTT
>TRBJ2-3|TRBV18|.|TRBD1
CASSYSGTGGYTQYF
TGTGCCAGCTCGTATTCCGGGACAGGGGGTTATACGCAGTATTTT
>TRBJ2-1|TRBV6-6|.|.
CASSHPPAVHNEQFF
TGTGCCAGCAGCCACCCCCCAGCGGTTCACAATGAGCAGTTCTTC
>TRBJ2-5|TRBV15|.|.
CATSRDRNRETQYF
TGTGCCACCAGCAGAGATAGGAACCGAGAGACCCAGTACTTC
>TRBJ2-3|TRBV28|few|.
CASSLPLRADTQYF
TGTGCCAGCAGTTTGCCATTGCGGGCAGATACGCAGTATTTT
>TRBJ2-7|TRBV20-1|.|.
CSAPGYYEQYF
TGCAGTGCTCCCGGTTACTACGAGCAGTACTTC
>TRBJ1-1|TRBV7-6|.|.
CASSIAAGTMNTEAFF
TGTGCCAGCAGCATAGCGGCAGGGACCATGAACACTGAAGCTTTCTTT
>TRBJ2-1|TRBV13|once|.
CASSLTPTSSYLEQFF
TGTGCCAGCAGCTTAACCCCGACTAGTTCCTATTTGGAGCAGTTCTTC
>TRBJ1-1|TRBV5-1|.|TRBD1
CASSQTGGTLQDTEAFF
TGCGCCAGCAGCCAGACAGGGGGGACATTACAGGACACTGAAGCTTTCTTT
>TRBJ2-1|TRBV11-2|.|.
CASSPFRRNEQFF
TGTGCCAGCAGCCCCTTTCGTCGCAATGAGCAGTTCTTC
>TRBJ1-3|TRBV5-1|.|.
CASSPTGGYGNTIYF
TGCGCCAGCAGCCCCACCGGGGGTTATGGAAACACCATATATTTT